This entry describes one T cell receptor beta chain. The data belong to a study of neurological immune-mediated disorders. The germline CDR1 and CDR2 sequences are KGHSH and LQKENI. The CDR3 covers 15 residues. V lost 6 bases and J lost 5; bases outside the gene matches: 7. TCRdb re-analysed the 5' RACE reads in MiXCR, keeping a single row per CDR3 protein. The table shows about 70,000 distinct CDR3 sequences, with 4.8% occurring only once. The material sequenced was PBMCs. This clonotype was obtained from a woman in her 70s with multiple sclerosis. V gene TRBV18 combines with J gene TRBJ1-3; 10 bases align to TRBD1. CDR3 coding DNA: TGTGCCAGCTCTCTGGACAGGGGGACGCGAAACACCATATATTTT. It encodes CASSLDRGTRNTIYF.